This T cell receptor beta chain stems from a study of cytomegalovirus exposure and HLA in healthy donors (dated by TCRdb to about 2017). As for the study more broadly: An earlier analysis of about 560 of the donors reported 250 to 300 Gb of sequence data and 100 million to 120 million unique TCR beta sequences obtained from some 170 million T cells. Approximately 330 gigabases of sequencing data and approximately 91 million unique TCR sequences made up an early release that covered approximately 700 HLA-typed donors. Among the 398 genotyped donors, around 81% belonged to the genetic ancestry cluster associated with self-reported Caucasian donors. The study aimed to test whether signatures of past pathogen exposure could be identified by cataloging public T cell receptors. The T cell repertoires of some 670 subjects were profiled by immunosequencing and related to cytomegalovirus serostatus. Along with the roughly 670-subject first cohort, a separate validation cohort of over 90 different subjects was used. The study combined high-throughput TCR immunosequencing, statistical association of individual TCRs with disease status, and machine learning to predict cytomegalovirus infection status. A later analysis re-analyzed previously published TCR beta repertoires from roughly 690 donors and added high-resolution HLA genotyping to study TCR occurrence patterns. In the later analysis, no new phenotypic data were used to find candidate immune exposures; instead, reliance was placed on TCR beta sequences and their occurrence across donors. To decide whether each TCR beta V gene segment behaved as functional or pseudogenic, an earlier analysis of 587 of the donors relied on high-throughput TCR beta sequencing. Alongside the repertoire data, information on donor age, sex, ethnicity and CMV serostatus was compiled. A later genetic analysis used genome-wide SNP genotypes for about 55% of the 666 donors, treating that subset as a discovery cohort. All discovery cohort repertoires had been generated using a single sequencing platform. Both class I and class II loci were covered by HLA typing, at four-digit resolution. The number of typed donors differed by locus: 629-630 for A, B, C, DRB1 and DQB1; some 500 for DQA1; around 610 for DPA1; and some 430 for DPB1. Because of strong linkage in the cohort, roughly five DR-DQ haplotypes were treated as single units for association and clustering. On average, roughly 200,000 unique TCR beta nucleotide sequences were sequenced per donor among 398 genotyped donors of the cohort, with roughly 18% of those sequences being non-productive.

This clone came up a few times. It lacks a known antigen. Nothing much larger sits one base from this clone, and base qualities are not available. The study at large found these results: In a later analysis, HLA-associated TCR beta chains showed more clonal expansion and lower generation probabilities than non-associated chains that were equally common. In the study, some 160 TCR beta chains were listed as associated with cytomegalovirus. When HLA alleles, especially DR and DQ, strongly co-occurred, attributing TCR associations to individual alleles was difficult. In a later analysis, the rate of TCR association differed among HLA loci, with DRB1 alleles having the most associated TCRs and HLA-C alleles having the fewest. Over 15 rarely observed V segments, including chromosome 9 orphons, were excluded from the earlier analysis of several hundred of the donors because counts were too low. According to a later analysis, parvovirus B19, influenza, CMV and Epstein-Barr virus appeared linked to several top co-occurrence clusters. This cohort had only TCR beta chains sequenced, and the lack of alpha or paired-chain data limited which features could be detected. Most TCR sequences were seen in very few donors, while some public TCRs were found in many individuals. Compared with the 666-donor mean, donors in an Asian-associated ancestry cluster had fewer N-insertions in productive TCRs, according to a later genetic analysis. In an earlier analysis of over 550 of the donors, most TCR beta V segments were observed in productive rearrangements about 87% or about 30% of the time, broadly matching IMGT annotations. A further reported finding was that TCR beta sequences accurately predicted the HLA-A and HLA-B alleles for most subjects in the first cohort. The authors suggested that the approach could potentially be extended to other disease states and immunological phenotypes. The 87-base-pair reads could not distinguish some IMGT-functional V segments, including TRBV6-2 and TRBV6-3, so those segments were excluded. A later analysis found that most CMV-associated TCR beta chains appeared HLA-restricted, with HLA associations seemingly driven largely by CMV exposure. Because HLA typing was missing for some donors at each locus, association tests included only the typed subset. In a later analysis, about 16,000 TCR beta sequences were associated with specific HLA alleles at a false discovery rate of 0.05. Linkage disequilibrium might explain the correlated functional status among segregating V segments, but an unknown experimental factor could not be ruled out. Roughly uniform sequencing depth across donors was assumed in presence/absence analyses, although this assumption may not hold. Cytomegalovirus status was reported to be diagnosed by the classifier with high specificity and sensitivity in both the original and validation cohorts. V-gene and J-gene trimming of TCR beta chains was associated with a missense DCLRE1C variant in a later genetic analysis, and the association was replicated in an independent cohort. A cluster of highly shared sequence variants was judged likely to be a technical artifact of the sequencing pipeline. For the cohort, immune exposure information was limited to CMV serostatus. A few of the identified cytomegalovirus-associated TCR beta chains were confirmed in vitro to be specific for cytomegalovirus antigens.

Preparation of the library involved the immunoSEQ multiplex PCR assay. The multiplex PCR relied on a mix of 60 forward primers for TCR Vbeta segments and 13 reverse primers for TCR Jbeta segments. The CDR3 region of rearranged TCR beta genes was amplified from genomic DNA with a multiplex PCR assay. The Illumina HiSeq System was used to sequence the amplified TCR beta libraries as 87-base-pair reads. For the original study's pipeline: A later analysis counted tens of millions of unique TCR beta chains across the 650 to 700 repertoires, and approximately 11 million of these chains were shared by at least two donors. Raw reads were error-corrected and collapsed into unique sequences by a nearest-neighbor algorithm in which closely related sequences were merged to remove PCR and sequencing errors. To assign V, D and J gene segments, CDR3 sequences were aligned to IMGT reference sequences. For a sequence to be retained, at least a six-nucleotide match to both a V gene segment and a J gene segment was required. A rearrangement counted as productive if the CDR3 had no stop codons and remained in frame with V and J, and every other rearrangement counted as non-productive. Following IMGT convention, CDR3 was defined as the stretch from the second conserved V-encoded cysteine to the conserved J-encoded phenylalanine. Sequences without an unambiguous match to a single V gene segment were excluded from the earlier analysis of 500 to 700 of the donors. An earlier analysis of just under 600 of the donors called V segments functional above 56.7% productive rearrangements and segregating when the between-donor standard deviation exceeded 5%. To diagnose cytomegalovirus status from the catalog of TCR beta chain sequences, a statistical classification framework was built. A later analysis assigned V and J genes by comparing TCR nucleotide sequences with IMGT/GENE-DB human TR gene sequences. A later analysis assigned CDR3 sequences and most-parsimonious VDJ recombination scenarios with the TCRdist pipeline. In a later analysis, every TCR beta chain was defined by the combination of its CDR3 amino acid sequence and its V-gene family, and reads without a unique V-gene family were dropped. As a way to deal with suspected cross-contamination and a sequencing artifact, a later analysis dropped hundreds of nucleotide sequences that were highly shared and had low generation probability. In a later analysis, a clonal expansion index was calculated for each public chain from normalized within-repertoire ranks of inferred template counts. A later analysis computed generation probabilities with a VDJ recombination model fitted to out-of-frame rearrangements, and checked the results against IGoR. In a later analysis, TCR-TCR, TCR-HLA and TCR-CMV co-occurrence was scored with hypergeometric tests, and a repertoire-size bias correction was applied to TCR pairs. To estimate false discovery rates, a later analysis permuted the HLA or CMV assignments 20 times. In a later analysis, co-occurring TCRs were grouped with DBSCAN, and TCRdist sequence similarity was added when clustering was performed within HLA-allele-positive subsets. Repertoires with fewer than 30,000 or more than 120,000 public chains were left out of co-occurrence clustering, as were about five repertoires with anomalous nucleotide sharing. TCRdb re-hosts the immuneACCESS table, in-frame sequences only. Its copies lack some clones; in the studies checked, an unresolved V gene accounts for under half of them, and the cause for the rest is not known. D and trimming were read from the DNA, whereas the V and J calls and clone size are those reported in that table. This sample holds 100,000 to 150,000 clones; about 10% were observed only once. The ten top clones hold roughly 4.2% of the sample.

Between the V and J ends, shortened by 3 bases and 3 bases respectively, the junction contains 8 bases. From the cysteine up to the phenylalanine, the CDR3 has a length of 13 residues. Only the CDR3 part of the read is kept: 39 bases, read in frame from the first base. According to the germline V gene, CDR1 reads MDHEN and CDR2 reads SYDVKM. The cohort was made up of 666 healthy bone marrow donors. All cohort members were sampled while nominally healthy, although unrecorded immune exposures were likely present. The donor was CMV seropositive and was included in the group of 289 seropositive cohort members. A peripheral blood sample was collected from each donor, and TCR beta sequencing was performed on peripheral blood mononuclear cells. Genomic DNA was extracted from the blood cell samples with the Qiagen DNeasy Blood Extraction Kit.

The receptor was isolated from a woman aged 18-29 years in good health and CMV-seropositive. The chain is made from TRBV28 and TRBJ1-2, with the identity of the D gene unclear. Sequencing was done on a sample of PBMCs. The DNA sequence is TGTGCCAGCAGTTTTTTGCGCGACTATGGCTACACCTTC. This yields the protein CASSFLRDYGYTF.